The 16 T cell receptor beta chains in this list originate from one sample, sequenced in a study of blood T cell repertoires in COVID-19. Assay: immunoSEQ multiplex PCR; the TCRdb copy retains only in-frame clones and omits some. The sample consists of some 150,000 clones, about 86% of them appearing once. Sequencing input: peripheral blood. The source is a woman aged 40 to 55 with acute or convalescent COVID-19.

This clone was recorded once. This chain links TRBV4-3 with TRBJ2-1; TRBD1 matches at 9 bases. V gave up 1 base and J gave up 4 bases; unmatched junction bases: 5. CDR1 is LGHNA, CDR2 YSLEER, per germline. The CDR3 runs 16 residues. The CDR3 reads CASSQGGTGRYNEQFF. The DNA of the CDR3 is TGCGCCAGCAGCCAAGGAGGGACAGGGCGGTACAATGAGCAGTTCTTC.

The chain employs TRBV7-3 and TRBJ2-3; 8 bases are shared with TRBD2. Germline loops: CDR1 SGHTA, CDR2 FQGTGA. The V segment lost 2 bases and the J segment 2 bases; nucleotides outside the gene matches: 6. CDR3 length: 16 amino acids. The CDR3 reads CASSLSGGRSTDTQYF. The CDR3 region has the DNA TGTGCCAGCAGCTTATCGGGGGGGCGGTCCACAGATACGCAGTATTTT.

The chain links TRBV21-1 to TRBJ1-2; TRBD1 reflects the table's D call only, with no check against the DNA. TRBV21-1 is a known pseudogene. The CDR3 runs to 16 residues. CDR3 nucleotides: TGTGCCAGCAGCATAAACCCAGGACAGGGGGGCTATGGCTACACCTTC. This codes for CASSINPGQGGYGYTF.

The chain joins TRBV3-1 (or the pseudogene TRBV3-2) to TRBJ1-2; perhaps TRBD1 as D (5 bases). V was clipped by 3 bases and J by 5 bases, with 19 bases between them. Germline V lookup: CDR1 LGHDT, CDR2 YNNKEL (reference sequence). The CDR3 extends over 16 amino acids. Written as DNA, the CDR3 is TGTGCCAGCAGCCATTCAGGGTCGAACTCCTTTTATGGCTACACCTTC. It codes for CASSHSGSNSFYGYTF.

The V gene is TRBV5-4, the J gene TRBJ2-7, with TRBD1 matching 11 bases. The CDR3 spans 15 residues. V gave up 4 bases and J gave up 1 base; unmatched junction bases: 4. Germline loops: CDR1 SGHNT, CDR2 YYREEE (reference sequence). The CDR3, as DNA: TGTGCCAGCAGCGCTTGGGACAGGGGGTCCTACGAGCAGTACTTC. Amino acid sequence: CASSAWDRGSYEQYF.

The chain links TRBV28 to TRBJ1-5; D perhaps matches TRBD1 (5 bases). The CDR3 covers 17 residues. From germline, CDR1 is MDHEN and CDR2 SYDVKM. Trimming removed 5 bases at V and 2 bases at J, with 19 bases between. The CDR3 loop reads CASSPMEGAWGNQPQHF. DNA for the CDR3: TGTGCCAGCAGTCCGATGGAAGGGGCTTGGGGCAATCAGCCCCAGCATTTT.

The gene calls are TRBV7-6 and TRBJ1-1, with D possibly being TRBD1 (6 bases). V was clipped by 5 bases and J by 2 bases, with 18 bases between them. Per germline, CDR1 SGHVS and CDR2 FNYEAQ. The CDR3 has 16 residues. In DNA form, the CDR3 reads TGTGCCAGCAGCCCGAGTAGGGGACAAGGCAACACTGAAGCTTTCTTT. It encodes CASSPSRGQGNTEAFF.

This clone has a single count. The genes are TRBV5-1 and TRBJ2-7, with 12 nucleotides matching TRBD2. Trimming took 2 bases from V and 7 from J; bases not matched to a gene: 7. There are 15 residues in the CDR3. Germline V gene sequence: CDR1 SGHRS, CDR2 YFSETQ. The CDR3 coding sequence is TGCGCCAGCAGCTTTCTAGCGGGAGGGCCGGGAGAGCAGTACTTC. Protein sequence: CASSFLAGGPGEQYF.

The chain combines TRBV20-1 with TRBJ1-1; D is unclear. The CDR3 is 11 amino acids. The V end was cut by 6 bases, the J end by 8 bases, with 13 bases between. Germline CDR1 DFQATT, CDR2 SNEGSKA (reference sequence). CDR3 in amino acids: CSAPDIPEAFF. The CDR3 DNA is TGCAGTGCACCAGACATCCCGGAAGCTTTCTTT.

Here the CDR3 reads CAISEFGTSGTYEQYF. CDR3 sequence (DNA): TGTGCCATCAGTGAGTTCGGGACTAGCGGGACCTACGAGCAGTACTTC. The chain employs TRBV10-3 and TRBJ2-7, with 13 bases fitting TRBD2. With V trimmed by 1 base and J by 2 bases, 2 bases remained unmatched. The CDR3 consists of 16 residues. Germline V lookup: CDR1 ENHRY, CDR2 SYGVKD.

The chain links TRBV18 to TRBJ1-3; D not resolved. Germline assignment: CDR1 KGHSH and CDR2 LQKENI. CDR3 length equals 13 residues. The V end lost 3 bases, the J end lost 5 bases, and 8 bases lay between the germline ends. CDR3 amino acids: CASSPEPRNTIYF. In DNA, the CDR3 is TGTGCCAGCTCACCCGAGCCAAGAAACACCATATATTTT.

The chain is built from TRBV19 and TRBJ2-1; D gene uncertain. The V gene's germline CDR1 is LNHDA and CDR2 SQIVND (reference sequence). The CDR3 is 12 amino acids. Trimming took 3 bases from V and 7 from J, leaving 7 bases between them. CDR3 loop: CASSISINEQFF. For the CDR3, the DNA is TGTGCCAGTAGTATTAGCATAAATGAGCAGTTCTTC.

The chain employs TRBV7-9 and TRBJ2-1, with D tentatively TRBD2 (6 bases). CDR1 is SEHNR and CDR2 is FQNEAQ in the germline V gene (reference sequence). Trimming shortened V by 0 bases and J by 9 bases, and 9 bases separated the two germline ends. The CDR3 extends over 13 amino acids. Here the CDR3 DNA reads TGTGCCAGCAGCTTAGCGGAGGGGCTTGAGCAGTTCTTC. Its translation: CASSLAEGLEQFF.

The chain recombines TRBV6-5 with TRBJ1-1; 7 bases fit TRBD1. The CDR3 is made up of 15 amino acids. CDR1 MNHEY and CDR2 SVGAGI come from the germline V gene. The trim removed 0 bases at V and 1 base at J, leaving 2 bases unmatched. In nucleotides, the CDR3 is TGTGCCAGCAGTTACTCGACAGGGACGAACACTGAAGCTTTCTTT. Residues: CASSYSTGTNTEAFF.

The rearrangement joins TRBV28 to TRBJ1-5; the D gene is possibly TRBD1 (5 bases). Deletions cut 5 bases from V and 16 bases from J, with 18 bases between. From germline, CDR1 is MDHEN and CDR2 SYDVKM. The CDR3 extends over 12 amino acids. DNA for the CDR3: TGTGCCAGCAGTCCAAACCTGGGGGGACCTCATTTT. Amino acid sequence: CASSPNLGGPHF.

This sequence joins TRBV23-1 and TRBJ2-1; 7 bases are a match to TRBD1. TRBV23-1 is noted as an ORF with a role that remains uncertain. This CDR3 is built from 12 residues. V lost 6 bases, J lost 14 bases, and 10 bases stayed unmatched. The CDR3 loop is CASSHPGTDKFF. CDR3 in DNA: TGCGCCAGCAGCCATCCCGGGACAGACAAGTTCTTC.